These 31 T cell receptor beta chains were all obtained from the same sample, sequenced in a study of lung T cells in sarcoidosis with Löfgren's syndrome. TCRdb reprocessed the reads with MiXCR, giving one entry per CDR3 protein. Of 55,000 to 80,000 distinct CDR3 sequences listed, 20% to 25% are singletons. Sample: CD4+ T cells from PBMCs. The receptors come from a human donor with sarcoidosis (Löfgren's syndrome or another form), or a control subject (not recorded which).

The J gene is TRBJ2-2, the V gene TRBV6-1; TRBD2 agrees at 8 bases. The junction had 8 bases not matched to a gene; V was cut back by 5 bases and J by 3 bases. This CDR3 is built from 16 residues. Germline V gene sequence: CDR1 MNHNS, CDR2 SASEGT. CDR3 amino acids: CASSQLTSGYTGELFF. The CDR3 DNA reads as TGTGCCAGCAGTCAGTTAACTAGCGGATACACCGGGGAGCTGTTTTTT.

In the case of this clonotype: A much more abundant neighbour one base away suggests this may be a read error. The J gene is TRBJ2-7, the V gene TRBV6-2 or TRBV6-3, with 7 bases aligning to TRBD2. Per the germline V gene, CDR1 is MNHEY and CDR2 is SVGEGT. CDR3 length: 12 residues. CDR3 region: CASGGGSYEQHF. CDR3 coding DNA: TGTGCCAGCGGGGGGGGGAGCTACGAGCAGCACTTC.

This clonotype was picked up a small number of times. This may be a read error: a much more frequent sequence differs by one nucleotide. The CDR3 end shows no conserved phenylalanine or tryptophan, and so a read error is likely. The gene calls are TRBV27 and TRBJ1-2, with D possibly being TRBD1 (5 bases). Germline assignment: CDR1 MNHEY and CDR2 SMNVEV (reference sequence). V lost 5 bases and J 6 bases, leaving 19 bases between the germline ends. The length of the CDR3 is 15 residues. CDR3 coding DNA: TGTGCCAGCAGTCCCGGGACTTATGGAAGGGATGGCTACACCTCC. Translated: CASSPGTYGRDGYTS.

This clonotype has a count of ten or more. A junction boundary mismatches the germline segment, possibly from a read error. The rearrangement uses TRBV7-7 and TRBJ2-1; weak D call: TRBD2 (6 bases). CDR1 and CDR2 (germline): SSHAT, FNYEAQ (reference sequence). This CDR3 is built from 16 residues. The CDR3 here is CASSPGGAGTLTEQFF. The CDR3 DNA reads TGTGCTAGCAGTCCCGGGGGAGCGGGCACCCTAACGGAGCAGTTCTTC.

A few counts support this clonotype. A much bigger clone sits one base away, suggesting this may be a read error. This chain connects TRBV6-2 or TRBV6-3 to TRBJ2-3; no reliable D call. CDR1 and CDR2 from the germline V gene are MNHEY and SVGEGT. CDR3 length: 13 residues. V was trimmed by 4 bases and J by 4 bases, leaving 9 bases between them. The CDR3 region has the DNA TGTGCCAGCAGTTCCACAAAGGCAGATACGCAGTATTTT. Encoded protein: CASSSTKADTQYF.

This clonotype occurred a few times. V usage is TRBV12-3 or TRBV12-4 and J usage is TRBJ1-1; 9 nucleotides match TRBD1. The J segment lost 0 bases and the V segment lost 4 bases, leaving 9 bases of the junction unmatched. The CDR3 has 17 residues. Written as DNA, the CDR3 is TGTGCCAGCAGTTCTTCACAGGGGGCCTTATTGAACACTGAAGCTTTCTTT. Its protein product is CASSSSQGALLNTEAFF.

In its sample, this clonotype was seen many times. This chain joins TRBV20-1 and TRBJ2-7; D ambiguous. The CDR3 spans 12 residues. Germline V gives CDR1 DFQATT, CDR2 SNEGSKA (reference sequence). Trimming pared 1 base from V and 0 bases from J, leaving 4 bases between. Here the CDR3 DNA reads TGCAGTGCTAGAGGTCCCTCCTACGAGCAGTACTTC. As protein: CSARGPSYEQYF.

This clonotype has a handful of counts. V gene TRBV10-2 combines with J gene TRBJ2-1, with D tentatively TRBD1 or TRBD2 (5 bases each). The V and J ends lost 6 bases and 6 bases respectively, with 18 bases between them. Germline V gives CDR1 WSHSY, CDR2 SAAADI. The CDR3 extends over 15 amino acids. CDR3 sequence: CASSLGRRKGNEQFF. The CDR3 DNA reads as TGCGCCAGCAGCCTGGGACGGAGGAAAGGCAATGAGCAGTTCTTC.

There are many counts of this clonotype. This chain links TRBV6-6 with TRBJ2-7; D is uncertain. The CDR3 length is 15 residues. V was trimmed by 2 bases and J by 2 bases, leaving 13 bases between them. Germline V gene data show CDR1 as MNHNY and CDR2 as SVGAGI (reference sequence). CDR3 DNA sequence: TGTGCCAGCAGTTACGACTCCCTTGGGACCTACGAGCAGTACTTC. It specifies CASSYDSLGTYEQYF.

This clonotype was recorded at least ten times. The V and J genes are TRBV7-6 and TRBJ2-3; D is ambiguous. In germline, CDR1 is SGHVS, CDR2 FNYEAQ. The CDR3 extends over 13 amino acids. V lost 4 bases and J 3 bases, leaving 8 bases between the germline ends. CDR3 bases: TGTGCCAGCAGCTCCCCCGGGACAGATACGCAGTATTTT. Translating gives CASSSPGTDTQYF.

The table lists this clonotype with many counts. The rearrangement joins TRBV6-1 to TRBJ2-1; 7 nucleotides match TRBD1. The germline V gene encodes CDR1 MNHNS and CDR2 SASEGT. There are 14 residues in the CDR3. The junction had 11 bases not matched to a gene; V was cut back by 6 bases and J by 9 bases. CDR3 region: CASSRNKGAGEQFF. The CDR3 DNA reads TGTGCCAGCAGCCGGAATAAGGGGGCGGGTGAGCAGTTCTTC.

This clonotype was seen repeatedly, ten times or more. This rearrangement joins TRBV20-1 to TRBJ2-1, with a possible D match to TRBD2 (6 bases). The CDR3 has 13 amino acids. In germline, CDR1 is DFQATT, CDR2 SNEGSKA (reference sequence). Trimming took 3 bases from V and 15 from J, leaving 21 bases between them. The CDR3 here is CSASSGLTSRAFF. CDR3 nucleotides: TGCAGTGCTAGTTCGGGACTCACCTCGAGGGCGTTCTTC.

With regard to this clonotype: The CDR3 does not end in the conserved phenylalanine or tryptophan, so this is likely a read error. This rearrangement joins TRBV2 to TRBJ2-5; D assignment may be TRBD1 or TRBD2 (5 bases each). In germline, CDR1 is SNHLY, CDR2 FYNNEI. The CDR3 length is 14 residues. V lost 4 bases and J lost 5, with 14 bases in between. CDR3 loop: CASSGNRDPETQYL. The CDR3 DNA reads TGTGCCAGCAGTGGAAACCGGGACCCCGAGACCCAGTACCTC.

This chain links TRBV28 with TRBJ2-1, with TRBD2 matching 12 bases. This CDR3 is built from 16 residues. Germline V gene lookup returns CDR1 MDHEN and CDR2 SYDVKM. V shed 6 bases and J 6 bases; nucleotides not matched to a gene: 9. CDR3 amino acids: CASRSQGLAGLNEQFF. DNA of the CDR3: TGTGCCAGCAGGTCTCAAGGACTAGCGGGACTCAATGAGCAGTTCTTC.

The gene calls are TRBV4-1 and TRBJ2-1; either TRBD1 or TRBD2 may supply D (7 bases each). The CDR3 is 16 amino acids. The germline V and J ends were trimmed by 4 bases and 5 bases, with 18 bases remaining between them. Germline V lookup: CDR1 MGHRA, CDR2 YSYEKL. The CDR3 sequence is CASSPGGQRHNNEQFF. In DNA, the CDR3 is TGCGCCAGCAGCCCGGGGGGACAGAGGCATAACAATGAGCAGTTCTTC.

In this sample, this clonotype turned up many times. The chain couples TRBV28 to TRBJ2-1; weak D call: TRBD2 (6 bases). The germline CDR1 and CDR2 sequences are MDHEN and SYDVKM. Trimming took 2 bases from V and 5 from J, leaving 13 bases between them. The CDR3 has 15 amino acids. The CDR3 here is CASSLGGAGNNEQFF. CDR3 DNA: TGTGCCAGCAGTTTAGGAGGGGCCGGAAACAATGAGCAGTTCTTC.

This clonotype was observed a few times. This sequence joins TRBV28 and TRBJ1-6; D remains ambiguous. There are 12 residues in the CDR3. V lost 4 bases and J 9 bases, leaving 7 bases between the germline ends. Germline CDR1 reads MDHEN; CDR2 reads SYDVKM. Written as DNA, the CDR3 is TGTGCCAGCAGTTCCGTGGTTTCACCCCTCCACTTT. Its translation is CASSSVVSPLHF.

This clonotype was picked up many times. The chain links TRBV15 to TRBJ1-2, with 7 bases that match TRBD1. The V and J ends lost 5 bases and 4 bases, in that order; junction bases with no gene match: 7. Germline values: CDR1 LNHNV, CDR2 YYDKDF (reference sequence). The CDR3 covers 14 residues. The CDR3: CATSVNRGTYGYTF. CDR3 sequence (DNA): TGTGCCACCAGCGTTAACAGGGGAACCTATGGCTACACCTTC.

Concerning this clonotype: The junction differs from germline at one of its ends, possibly a read error. This sequence joins TRBV10-1 and TRBJ2-1, with TRBD2 as a possible D gene (5 bases). The CDR3 length is 12 residues. Germline CDR1 and CDR2: WNHNN and SYGVQD (reference sequence). The CDR3 DNA reads as TGCGCCAGCAGTTCGGCCGGGGATGAGCAGTCCTTC. Translating it yields CASSSAGDEQSF.

This clonotype was observed at least ten times. J is TRBJ1-1 and V is TRBV2; 7 positions match TRBD1. V lost 11 bases, J lost 1 base, and 7 bases stayed unmatched. Germline V gene sequence: CDR1 SNHLY, CDR2 FYNNEI. The CDR3 length is 13 residues. CDR3 residues: CAVQGKWNTEAFF. The DNA of the CDR3 is TGTGCCGTACAGGGGAAGTGGAACACTGAAGCTTTCTTT.

V is TRBV3-1 and J is TRBJ2-1; D possibly corresponds to TRBD1 (6 bases). Per germline, CDR1 LGHDT and CDR2 YNNKEL (reference sequence). There are 16 residues in the CDR3. With 0 bases removed from V and 0 bases from J, the gap between germline ends came to 9 bases. CDR3 coding DNA: TGTGCCAGCAGCCAAGAGCGACAGGCCTCCTACAATGAGCAGTTCTTC. This codes for CASSQERQASYNEQFF.

In this sample, this clonotype turned up a few times. The V gene is TRBV2, the J gene TRBJ1-1; D may be TRBD1 (6 bases). V lost 4 bases and J 3 bases, leaving 6 bases between the germline ends. Germline values: CDR1 SNHLY, CDR2 FYNNEI. The CDR3 loop spans 12 amino acids. The CDR3 protein is CASSGGHTEAFF. The CDR3, as DNA: TGTGCCAGCAGTGGGGGGCACACTGAAGCTTTCTTT.

Comments on this clonotype: Given a much more abundant clone one base away, this may be a read error. This chain uses TRBV5-1 with TRBJ2-3; D possibly corresponds to TRBD1 (6 bases). V shed 4 bases and J shed 6 bases, with 15 bases lying between them. This CDR3 comprises 14 residues. Looked up from germline, CDR1 is SGHRS and CDR2 is YFSETQ. Here the CDR3 reads CASSPGQLNDTQYF. Written as DNA, the CDR3 is TGCGCCAGCAGCCCGGGACAACTCAATGATACGCAGTATTTT.

A few counts support this clonotype. V and J are TRBV3-1 and TRBJ2-1, with D possibly matching TRBD1 (6 bases). Germline V gene lookup returns CDR1 LGHDT and CDR2 YNNKEL (reference sequence). CDR3 length: 17 residues. Trimming stripped 1 base from V and 0 bases from J, with 13 bases between. The CDR3 here is CASSQGRDTRSYNEQFF. CDR3 nucleotides: TGTGCCAGCAGCCAAGGCCGGGACACACGCTCCTACAATGAGCAGTTCTTC.

This rearrangement joins TRBV6-4 to TRBJ2-1; 9 nucleotides align to TRBD2. The V gene's germline CDR1 is MRHNA and CDR2 SNTAGT. Trimming took 8 bases from V and 1 from J; bases not matched to a gene: 15. This CDR3 is built from 18 residues. The CDR3 here is CASWDSSGASPSYNEQFF. CDR3 nucleotide sequence: TGTGCCAGCTGGGATTCTAGCGGGGCCTCACCGTCCTACAATGAGCAGTTCTTC.

This clonotype has a handful of counts. A much larger clonotype is one base distant, so this may be a read error. V and J are TRBV20-1 and TRBJ1-5, with D tentatively TRBD1 (5 bases). The V gene lost 4 bases and the J gene lost 1 base, with 17 bases spanning the gap. CDR1 is DFQATT and CDR2 is SNEGSKA in the germline V gene (reference sequence). The CDR3 consists of 16 residues. The CDR3 is CSATSSRVGSNQPQHF. In DNA, the CDR3 is TGCAGTGCTACCTCAAGCAGGGTTGGAAGCAATCAGCCCCAGCATTTT.

In this sample, this clonotype turned up many times. The rearrangement uses TRBV6-1 and TRBJ2-3, with 8 bases aligning to TRBD2. The V gene's germline CDR1 is MNHNS and CDR2 SASEGT. The CDR3 is 14 residues long. J lost 4 bases, V lost 5 bases, and 5 bases had no gene match. CDR3 in amino acids: CASSFAGGADTQYF. The CDR3, as DNA: TGTGCCAGCAGTTTCGCGGGAGGCGCAGATACGCAGTATTTT.

At least ten counts were recorded for this clonotype. This chain links TRBV28 with TRBJ1-5, with D possibly being TRBD1 (5 bases). Germline V CDR1 and CDR2: MDHEN, SYDVKM. This CDR3 contains 13 residues. V was shortened by 4 bases and J by 7 bases, with 11 bases between the two germline ends. The DNA of the CDR3 is TGTGCCAGCAGTTCCGGGACCTGGCAGCCCCAGCATTTT. Protein sequence: CASSSGTWQPQHF.

A remark on this clonotype: A much larger clonotype is one base distant, so this may be a read error. This chain connects TRBV6-5 to TRBJ1-1, with D tentatively TRBD1 (5 bases). The CDR3 has 19 residues. Germline V gene data show CDR1 as MNHEY and CDR2 as SVGAGI. The CDR3 DNA follows: TGTACCAGCAGTTCCTGGTTGCCAGGGAGATTGAGTAGGAACACTGAAGCTTTCTTT. It is translated as CTSSSWLPGRLSRNTEAFF.

This clonotype was counted at least ten times. The chain employs TRBV27 and TRBJ1-1, with D unresolved. Between the trimmed V and J ends, which lost 0 bases and 1 base, there was a span of 9 bases. This CDR3 is built from 15 residues. The V gene's germline CDR1 is MNHEY and CDR2 SMNVEV (reference sequence). The CDR3 spells CASSLSRLTNTEAFF. For the CDR3, the DNA is TGTGCCAGCAGTTTATCAAGACTTACGAACACTGAAGCTTTCTTT.

Concerning this clonotype itself: It may be a read error: a sequence one base away is much more abundant. V gene TRBV20-1 combines with J gene TRBJ1-1; D gene uncertain. The germline V gene encodes CDR1 DFQATT and CDR2 SNEGSKA (reference sequence). The V end lost 0 bases, the J end lost 2 bases, and 10 bases lay between the germline ends. This CDR3 is 14 amino acids long. In nucleotides, the CDR3 is TGCAGTGCTAGAGATCGGGCGGTTAACACTGAAGCTTTCTTT. Translated, it gives CSARDRAVNTEAFF.